The source of this T cell receptor (beta chain) is a study of regulatory T cells in long-lasting Graves disease. Study outcomes and limitations: Repertoires from persistent disease leaned toward TRBV28, TRBJ1-2 and TRBJ2-5. The small sample size may have reduced accuracy.

The sample's time point: newly diagnosed GD, antithyroid drugs for less than 3 months. PBMCs were the source of the RNA used for TCR sequencing. Assembly of TCR beta libraries relied on iRepertoire HTBI primers together with Arm-PCR of CDR3 regions. Each CDR3 protein is one row after TCRdb ran MiXCR on the multiplex PCR reads. The table shows under 800,000 distinct CDR3 sequences, with roughly 15% occurring only once. The germline CDR1 and CDR2 sequences are LNHNV and YYDKDF (reference sequence). CDR3 length equals 14 residues. Germline trimming cut 4 bases from V and 8 bases from J; bases unmatched to any gene: 8. This clonotype showed up many times. Its specificity is not known. This same sample was also part of a study on T cells in Graves' hyperthyroidism and ophthalmopathy.

This specimen was peripheral blood mononuclear cells (PBMCs), taken at new diagnosis, from a patient treated with antithyroid drugs. The chain has TRBV15 and TRBJ1-2, with 9 bases matching TRBD1. The source is a woman aged 25 to 39 with Graves disease. The CDR3: CATSTGTGLGGYTF. Here the CDR3 DNA reads TGTGCCACCAGCACCGGGACAGGGCTTGGGGGCTACACCTTC.